This T cell receptor beta chain was observed in a study of beta chain features in type 1 diabetes. Study-level points and caveats: VDJ junctions from patients with type 1 diabetes contained fewer insertions and more deletions.

Isolation of CD4+ naive, central memory, regulatory and stem cell-like memory cells was achieved by sorting via CD45RO/CCR7/CD25/CD127/CD95/CD27. CDR3 length: 13 amino acids. Germline V lookup: CDR1 GTSNPN, CDR2 SVGIG (reference sequence). V dropped 2 bases and J dropped 6 bases, with 11 bases sitting between them. TCRB transcripts that were expressed got sequenced, as all of the isolated RNA had been reverse transcribed. An average of approximately 4 million reads was obtained for naive, central memory and regulatory T cell samples. Assay: immunoSEQ multiplex PCR; the TCRdb copy retains only in-frame clones and omits some. In the table there are hundreds of thousands of clones, about 29% of which are singletons. This clone occurred a few times. Its cognate antigen is unknown.

This chain links TRBV30 with TRBJ1-5; D perhaps matches TRBD1 (6 bases). Sequencing used naive CD4+ T cells from blood. The clonotype originates from a young man in good health. In nucleotides, the CDR3 is TGTGCCTGGAGTTCCAGGGGCACTCAGCCCCAGCATTTT. It is translated as CAWSSRGTQPQHF.